The T cell receptor (beta chain) under discussion was sequenced for a study of T cells after yellow fever vaccination. With regard to this clonotype: Antigen specificity is unknown.

The 5'RACE template-switching step produced TCR cDNA and added a universal primer site and UMIs. TCRdb recomputed calls from the 5' RACE reads with MiXCR, one row per CDR3 protein. The profile shows 310,000 or so distinct CDR3 sequences, around 6.8% of them singletons. Whole-study findings and limits: Post-booster repertoires again held most primary-vaccination clones (roughly 95% CD4, about 90% CD8). Peaking on day 5 versus 15, the secondary response was faster but weaker.

Per the germline V gene, CDR1 is SGHRS and CDR2 is YFSETQ. Trimming pared 0 bases from V and 5 bases from J, leaving 11 bases between. This CDR3 contains 15 residues. The sequenced sample was PBMCs, obtained 35 to 50 days after the first yellow fever vaccination. The source is a man in his late teens or twenties who received the YFV17D yellow fever vaccine. The chain uses TRBV5-1 and TRBJ1-4; D is perhaps TRBD1 (5 bases). CDR3 protein: CASSLALAGNEKLFF. In DNA, the CDR3 is TGCGCCAGCAGCTTGGCTCTGGCAGGGAATGAAAAACTGTTTTTT. The variable domain in full, completed from reference TRBV5-1 and TRBJ1-4, reads KAGVTQTPRYLIKTRGQQVTLSCSPISGHRSVSWYQQTPGQGLQFLFEYFSETQRNKGNFPGRFSGRQFSNSRSEMNVSTLELGDSALYLCASSLALAGNEKLFFGSGTQLSVL.